Reported below is one T cell receptor (beta chain). Its antigen remains undetermined. No much larger clone exists at a distance of one base, and base qualities are not known. This entry is derived from a study of T cells in Graves' hyperthyroidism and ophthalmopathy (dated by TCRdb to the late 2010s). About the study as a whole: To identify distinguishing TCR V-J signatures, a discovery cohort of around 100 patients was used, comprising 43 with Graves' ophthalmopathy and 57 with stable Graves' hyperthyroidism. An independent validation cohort of around 19 hyperthyroidism patients and 17 patients who later progressed to ophthalmopathy tested prospective prediction of ophthalmopathy. The approximately 100 discovery patients were divided at random into training and test sets in a 7:3 ratio. Thyroid tissue and blood T-cell repertoires from several Graves' hyperthyroidism patients were also compared in the study. Following sampling, methimazole starting at 30 mg daily was given to hyperthyroidism patients, and high-dose intravenous methylprednisolone was given to ophthalmopathy patients. According to the paper, TCR Vbeta CDR3 sequencing was carried out on around 140 peripheral blood samples, which came from 40 to 45 ophthalmopathy, 75 or so hyperthyroidism and around 17 progressor patients.

Patients with uncontrolled infections, other autoimmune diseases, pregnancy or lactation were excluded. Diagnoses were established on the basis of clinical symptoms, serum thyroxine and TRAb, thyroid ultrasound, and orbital computed tomography. Trizol reagent was used to extract total RNA, and RNA quality was then checked on an Agilent 2100 Bioanalyzer. TCR beta CDR3 regions were amplified from RNA transcripts. The TCR CDR3 was subjected to a first round of RT-PCR using the HTBI primer set and the Qiagen OneStep RT-PCR kit. The libraries were constructed in a second round of multiplex PCR and then size-selected and purified. Paired-end sequencing of the libraries was performed with 100 bp reads on an Illumina HiSeq2000. The original pipeline was this. SOAPnuke was used to process the raw data, removing reads that contained adapters or uncalled bases, had a mean Phred below 15, or lacked an exact match to the constant primer or identifier. High-quality paired reads were merged with COPE v1.2.5, and unique nucleotide sequences were defined as clonotypes. MiTCR v1.1 was used to align the clonotypes against IMGT TRBV, TRBD and TRBJ reference segments. Analysis was restricted to V-J combinations with a frequency above 0.0001, which covered about 99% of repertoires. The TCS score was defined as F50 (clonal expansion) divided by E x V (chaos), with BLOSUM62-based TCRdist calculated between CDR3 peptides within each V-J. Welch's t-statistics and random forest reduced approximately 520 V-J features to about 13, which were used in a naive Bayes classifier (R e1071). The Morisita-Horn index was used to measure how similar the thyroid and blood repertoires were. Clones were called with MiXCR by TCRdb after fastp trimmed the public reads at Q25, and only in-frame beta chains were retained. When rows share a CDR3 protein, they turn into one entry using the most common DNA and genes. TCRdb assigned the V and J calls; the authors' analysis was not used. For this sample the table gives roughly 500,000 distinct CDR3 sequences, of which about 46% were detected only once. The top ten hold about two fifths of the sample.

The paper as a whole reports these results and caveats: Blood samples also contained most of the expanded thyroid clonotypes (frequency above 0.001), which suggests that blood repertoires may reflect thyroid immune responses. No statistical method was used to set the sample size in advance, and investigators knew the group allocation. In validation, the model predicted progression to ophthalmopathy with approximately 70% sensitivity and 72% to 75% specificity, a median of about 6.7 months before onset. In cross-validation, a model built on a 13 V-J signature told ophthalmopathy apart from stable hyperthyroidism with 87.88% sensitivity and approximately 84% specificity, and in testing the same model reached 80%/75%.

The sample consisted of peripheral blood or thyroid tissue (not recorded which). The receptor comes from an adult woman with Graves' disease, either hyperthyroidism or ophthalmopathy (not recorded which).

DNA sequence: TGTGCCAGTTTACCCAGGACAGGGGGATTCGGTCAGCCCCAGCATTTT. This sequence encodes CASLPRTGGFGQPQHF. The chain couples TRBV19 to TRBJ1-5; 10 bases in between match TRBD1. The CDR3 spans 16 residues, from the cysteine through the phenylalanine. The only DNA kept is the CDR3, 48 bases in frame from the first base. Based on the germline V gene (reference sequence), the CDR1 and CDR2 sequences are LNHDA and SQIVND. V lost 8 bases and J lost 6 bases, and the count of bases not matched to a germline gene is 13. Outside the CDR3, residues come from the reference TRBV19 and TRBJ1-5 proteins, so the full variable domain is: DGGITQSPKYLFRKEGQNVTLSCEQNLNHDAMYWYRQDPGQGLRLIYYSQIVNDFQKGDIAEGYSVSREKKESFPLTVTSAQKNPTAFYLCASLPRTGGFGQPQHFGDGTRLSIL.